The 5 T cell receptor beta chains given below trace back to one sample, sequenced in a study of radiation and T cells in renal cell carcinoma. Clones were read by immunoSEQ multiplex PCR, and TCRdb kept only the in-frame ones, dropping some. This sample carries about 43,000 clones, roughly four fifths of them seen once, and the ten largest clones take roughly 30%. Time point given: blood 4 weeks post-SBRT, at nephrectomy. Indicated treatment: 15 Gy SBRT to primary tumor, nephrectomy 4 weeks later. The material was blood, obtained from a patient whose treatment included radiotherapy and nephrectomy. The receptors were gathered from a woman in her 70s with renal cell carcinoma.

The rearrangement uses TRBV11-2 and TRBJ1-2, with 8 positions matching TRBD1. The CDR3 has 16 residues. Germline V lookup: CDR1 SGHAT, CDR2 FQNNGV. The V gene end was trimmed by 5 bases and the J gene end by 8 bases; junction bases not matched to a gene: 16. CDR3 DNA: TGTGCCAGCAGCCCGGGTACCGGGACAGGCCACGTCGGCTACACCTTC. Its translation: CASSPGTGTGHVGYTF.

The rearrangement links TRBV10-3 to TRBJ1-2; 10 bases map to TRBD1. The V and J ends lost 8 bases and 6 bases, in that order; junction bases with no gene match: 9. In germline, CDR1 is ENHRY, CDR2 SYGVKD. The CDR3 has 14 amino acids. Written as DNA, the CDR3 is TGTGCCATCCTTGGGGGACAGGGGTTCCATGGCTACACCTTC. This codes for CAILGGQGFHGYTF.

This clone was found a few times. The rearrangement joins TRBV5-4 to TRBJ1-4; the D is unclear. Germline-derived CDR1 and CDR2 are SGHNT and YYREEE (reference sequence). V was pared by 1 base and J by 3 bases, with 7 bases between. The CDR3 has 14 amino acids. The CDR3 spells CASSLLGSNEKLFF. For the CDR3, the DNA is TGTGCCAGCAGCTTGCTAGGGTCTAATGAAAAACTGTTTTTT.

The chain carries TRBV19 and TRBJ2-1, with TRBD1 as a possible D gene (6 bases). Germline V gene data show CDR1 as LNHDA and CDR2 as SQIVND (reference sequence). This CDR3 has 15 amino acids. With 2 bases removed from V and 6 bases from J, the gap between germline ends came to 14 bases. CDR3 in amino acids: CASSILLTGSNEQFF. The CDR3 DNA sequence: TGTGCCAGTAGTATATTATTGACAGGATCCAATGAGCAGTTCTTC.

The chain is built from TRBV11-2 and TRBJ1-4; 9 bases fit TRBD1. Germline values: CDR1 SGHAT, CDR2 FQNNGV. Germline trimming cut 5 bases from V and 7 bases from J; bases unmatched to any gene: 11. The CDR3 is 16 residues long. The CDR3 region has the DNA TGTGCCAGCAGCCGGGACCACAGGGGGCTAGGTGAAAAACTGTTTTTT. It encodes CASSRDHRGLGEKLFF.